The T cell receptor (beta chain) under discussion was sequenced for a study of shared clonotypes between healthy human individuals. Study overall: Aged 18 to 49, the donors were a couple of women and three men.

The V and J ends lost 2 bases and 0 bases respectively, with 7 bases between them. From germline, CDR1 is SGHRS and CDR2 YFSETQ. CDR3 length: 14 amino acids. The sample holds many counts of this clone. Its antigen is undetermined. This same CDR3 is encoded by further DNA sequences in the sample. Sequenced by immunoSEQ multiplex PCR; TCRdb stores in-frame clones only, minus some. The repertoire consists of 1 million to 1.3 million clones, with approximately 80% occurring once and the leading ten covering roughly 0.55%. Overall study results and limits: Sharing across a few donors was seen in 4% to 6.5% of naive CD4 clonotypes.

Splitting the CD4+ cells yielded a CD45RA+ naive subset and a CD45RA-negative memory subset. The sequence was collected from a man between 18 and 29 years old in good health. Some clones in this sample may be carry-over from other donors' samples. The sample consisted of memory CD4+ T cells from PBMCs. Subset: CD45RA-negative fraction. V and J are TRBV5-1 and TRBJ2-3, with D tentatively TRBD1 (6 bases). Here the CDR3 reads CASSLQGSTDTQYF. The DNA for the CDR3 is TGCGCCAGCAGCTTACAGGGAAGCACAGATACGCAGTATTTT.